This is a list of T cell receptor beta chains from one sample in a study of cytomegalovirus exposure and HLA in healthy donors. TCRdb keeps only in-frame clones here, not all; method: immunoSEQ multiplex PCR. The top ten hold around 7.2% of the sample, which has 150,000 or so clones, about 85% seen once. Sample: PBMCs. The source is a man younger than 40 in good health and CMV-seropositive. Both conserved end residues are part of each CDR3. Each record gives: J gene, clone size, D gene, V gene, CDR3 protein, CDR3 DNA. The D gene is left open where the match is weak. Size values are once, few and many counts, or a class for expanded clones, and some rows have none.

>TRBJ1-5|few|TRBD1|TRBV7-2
CASSLGQGTNNQPQHF
TGTGCCAGCAGCTTGGGACAGGGCACCAACAATCAGCCCCAGCATTTT
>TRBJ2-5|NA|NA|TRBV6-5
CASRRLQGGDETQYF
TGTGCCAGCAGGCGATTACAGGGTGGGGATGAGACCCAGTACTTC
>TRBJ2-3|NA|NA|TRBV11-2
CASSPSGDTQYF
TGTGCCAGCAGCCCCTCCGGAGATACGCAGTATTTT
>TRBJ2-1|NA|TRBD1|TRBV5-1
CASSLGGTGGFHEQFF
TGCGCCAGCAGCTTGGGGGGGACAGGGGGCTTCCATGAGCAGTTCTTC
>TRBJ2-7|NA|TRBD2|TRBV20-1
CSGEGREEQYF
TGCAGTGGCGAGGGGAGGGAGGAGCAGTACTTC
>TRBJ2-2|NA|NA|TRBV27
CASTPKRVGTGELFF
TGTGCCAGCACCCCGAAGAGGGTCGGCACCGGGGAGCTGTTTTTT
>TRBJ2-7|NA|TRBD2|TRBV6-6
CASRPGTSGTYEQYF
TGTGCCAGCAGGCCGGGGACTAGCGGGACTTACGAGCAGTACTTC
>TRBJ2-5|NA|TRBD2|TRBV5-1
CASSLGLAVNQETQYF
TGCGCCAGCAGCTTAGGACTAGCGGTTAATCAAGAGACCCAGTACTTC
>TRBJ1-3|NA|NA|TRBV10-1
CASSDRTRSGNTIYF
TGCGCCAGCAGTGATAGGACAAGATCTGGAAACACCATATATTTT
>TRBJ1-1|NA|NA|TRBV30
CAWSNSGTEAFF
TGTGCCTGGAGTAACTCAGGAACTGAAGCTTTCTTT
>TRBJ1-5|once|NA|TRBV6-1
CASSELRNQPQHF
TGTGCCAGCAGTGAACTCAGGAATCAGCCCCAGCATTTT
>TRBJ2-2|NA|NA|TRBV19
CASSPGSTNTGELFF
TGTGCCAGTAGTCCCGGGAGCACGAACACCGGGGAGCTGTTTTTT